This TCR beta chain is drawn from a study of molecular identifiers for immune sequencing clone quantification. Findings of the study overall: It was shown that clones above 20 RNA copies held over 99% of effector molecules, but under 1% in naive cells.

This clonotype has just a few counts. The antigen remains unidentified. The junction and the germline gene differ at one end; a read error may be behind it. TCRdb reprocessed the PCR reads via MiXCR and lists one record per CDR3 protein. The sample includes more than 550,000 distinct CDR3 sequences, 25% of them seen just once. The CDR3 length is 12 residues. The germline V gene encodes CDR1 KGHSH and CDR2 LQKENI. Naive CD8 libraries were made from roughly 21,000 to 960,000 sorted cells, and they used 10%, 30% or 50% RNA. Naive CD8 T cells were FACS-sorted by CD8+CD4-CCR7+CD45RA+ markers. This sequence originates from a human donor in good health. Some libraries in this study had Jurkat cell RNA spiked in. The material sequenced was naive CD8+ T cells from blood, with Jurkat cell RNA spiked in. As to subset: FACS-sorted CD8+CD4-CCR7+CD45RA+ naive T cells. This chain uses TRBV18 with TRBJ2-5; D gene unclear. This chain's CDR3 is CAGSLYQETQYF. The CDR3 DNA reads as TGTGCCGGCTCACTCTATCAAGAGACCCAGTACTTC.